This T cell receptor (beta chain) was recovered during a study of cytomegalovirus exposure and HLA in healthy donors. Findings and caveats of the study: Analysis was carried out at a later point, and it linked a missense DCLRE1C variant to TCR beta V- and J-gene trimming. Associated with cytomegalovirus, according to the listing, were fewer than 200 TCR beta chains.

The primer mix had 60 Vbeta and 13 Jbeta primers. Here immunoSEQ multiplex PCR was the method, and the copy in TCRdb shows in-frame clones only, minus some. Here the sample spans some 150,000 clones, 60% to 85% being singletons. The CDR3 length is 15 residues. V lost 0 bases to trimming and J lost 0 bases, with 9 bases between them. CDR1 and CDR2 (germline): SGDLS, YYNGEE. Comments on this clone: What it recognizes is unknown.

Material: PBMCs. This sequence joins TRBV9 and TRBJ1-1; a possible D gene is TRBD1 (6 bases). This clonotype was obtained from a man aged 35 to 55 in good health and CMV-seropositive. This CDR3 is CASSVGDNMNTEAFF. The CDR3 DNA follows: TGTGCCAGCAGCGTAGGGGACAACATGAACACTGAAGCTTTCTTT.